A selection of T cell receptor beta chains follows, all from one sample in a study of CD8+CD57+ T cells in acquired aplastic anemia. TCRdb analysed the reads with MiXCR anew, one entry per CDR3 protein. Of over 150,000 distinct CDR3 sequences listed, roughly 48% are singletons. What was sequenced was sorted CD4+, CD8+, or CD8+CD57+ T cells (not recorded which) from PBMCs. The origin of the receptors is a human donor in good health. CDR3s include the opening cysteine and the closing phenylalanine or tryptophan. Rows give clone size only sometimes, using once, few, many, or a class for an expanded clone.

TRBJ1-1	TRBV11-2	14	few	CASSSRQGNTEAFF
TRBJ2-3	TRBV15	13	.	CATSRGAEDTQYF
TRBJ2-3	TRBV7-2	15	many	CAGTTSGIITDTQYF
TRBJ2-1	TRBV30	15	.	CAWSVQTSGRVPQFF
TRBJ1-1	TRBV24-1	13	.	CATRGGANTEAFF
TRBJ2-3	TRBV19	14	once	CASKDWGGTDTQYF
TRBJ2-3	TRBV4-3	14	.	CASSSGGRADTQYF
TRBJ2-6	TRBV2	15	many	CASSDRGNGANVLTF
TRBJ1-5	TRBV2	12	.	CASTLLGQPQHF
TRBJ2-1	TRBV15	14	.	CATSRAGGHNEQFF